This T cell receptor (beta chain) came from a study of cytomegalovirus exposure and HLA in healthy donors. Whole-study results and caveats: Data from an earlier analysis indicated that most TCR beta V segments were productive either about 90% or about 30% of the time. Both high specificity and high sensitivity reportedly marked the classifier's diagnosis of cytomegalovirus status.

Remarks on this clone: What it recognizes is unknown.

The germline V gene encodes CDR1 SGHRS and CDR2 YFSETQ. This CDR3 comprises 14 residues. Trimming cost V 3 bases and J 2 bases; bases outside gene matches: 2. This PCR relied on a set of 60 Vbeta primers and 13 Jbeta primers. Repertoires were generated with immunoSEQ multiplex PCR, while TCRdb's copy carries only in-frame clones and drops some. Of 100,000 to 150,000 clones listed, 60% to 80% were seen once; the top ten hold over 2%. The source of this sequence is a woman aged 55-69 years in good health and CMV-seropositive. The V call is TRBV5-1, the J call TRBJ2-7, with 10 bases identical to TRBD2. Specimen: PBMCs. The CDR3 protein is CASSSSGSPYEQYF. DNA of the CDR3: TGCGCCAGCAGCTCTAGCGGGAGTCCCTACGAGCAGTACTTC.